What follows is one T cell receptor beta chain and its context. TCRdb's table, derived via immunoSEQ multiplex PCR, lists solely in-frame clones and lacks some. The sample carries over 50,000 clones, roughly 89% recorded once. This entry belongs to a study of T cell changes during pregnancy in multiple sclerosis. Trimming took off 2 bases at V and 0 bases at J, with 5 bases between the two ends. CDR1 and CDR2 (germline): ENHRY, SYGVKD. The CDR3 runs to 14 residues. The sequence derives from a human donor whose cells served as feeder cells for cultures in a pregnancy study. This chain connects TRBV10-3 to TRBJ1-3; D remains unclear. Sequenced: peripheral blood from another person, used as feeder cells. The DNA for the CDR3 is TGTGCCATCAGTGAGAACACCTCTGGAAACACCATATATTTT. Translating it yields CAISENTSGNTIYF.